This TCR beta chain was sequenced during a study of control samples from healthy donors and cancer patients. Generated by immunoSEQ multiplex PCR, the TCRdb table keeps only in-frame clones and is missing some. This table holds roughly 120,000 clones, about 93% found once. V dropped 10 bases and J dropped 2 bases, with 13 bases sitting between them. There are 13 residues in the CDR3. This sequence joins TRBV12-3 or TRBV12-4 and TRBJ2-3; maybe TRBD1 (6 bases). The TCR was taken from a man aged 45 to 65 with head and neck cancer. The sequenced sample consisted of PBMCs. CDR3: CATQGTHTDTQYF. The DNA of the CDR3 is TGTGCCACCCAGGGGACCCACACAGATACGCAGTATTTT.